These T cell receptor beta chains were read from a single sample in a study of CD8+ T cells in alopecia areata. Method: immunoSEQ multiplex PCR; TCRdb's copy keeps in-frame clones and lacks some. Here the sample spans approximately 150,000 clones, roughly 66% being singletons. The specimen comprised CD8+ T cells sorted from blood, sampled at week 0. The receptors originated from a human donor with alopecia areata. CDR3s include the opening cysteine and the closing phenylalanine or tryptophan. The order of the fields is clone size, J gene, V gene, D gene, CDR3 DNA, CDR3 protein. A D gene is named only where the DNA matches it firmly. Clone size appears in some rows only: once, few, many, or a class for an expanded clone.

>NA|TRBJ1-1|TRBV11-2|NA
TGTGCCAGCAGCCCCAGACCAGGAGAGAACACTGAAGCTTTCTTT
CASSPRPGENTEAFF
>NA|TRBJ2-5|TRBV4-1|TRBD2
TGCGCCAGCAGCCAAGGTGATAGCGGGGGGCCCCAGGGAGAGACCCAGTACTTC
CASSQGDSGGPQGETQYF
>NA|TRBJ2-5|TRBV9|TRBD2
TGTGCCAGCAGCCTACTAGCGGGGGGGCAAGAGACCCAGTACTTC
CASSLLAGGQETQYF
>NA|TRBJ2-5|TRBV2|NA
TGTGCCAGCTTCGAGGCAGACACCCAAGAGACCCAGTACTTC
CASFEADTQETQYF
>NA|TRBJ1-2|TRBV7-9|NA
TGTGCCAGTACCAAGGGGGGGCAGGGAAATGGCTACACCTTC
CASTKGGQGNGYTF
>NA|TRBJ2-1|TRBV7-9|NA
TGTGCCAGCAGCCGCACGGAGGGGGTGGGCAATGAGCAGTTCTTC
CASSRTEGVGNEQFF
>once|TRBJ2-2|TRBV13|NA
TGTGCCAGCAGCTCCTACTCAGCCGGGGAGCTGTTTTTT
CASSSYSAGELFF
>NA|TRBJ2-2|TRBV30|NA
TGTGCCTGGTTACACGGGGCCGGGGAGCTGTTTTTT
CAWLHGAGELFF
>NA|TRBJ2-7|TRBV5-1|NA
TGCGCCAGCAGCTTGGGGACAGACGAGCAGTACTTC
CASSLGTDEQYF
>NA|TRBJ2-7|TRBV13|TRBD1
TGTGCCAGCAGCTCCCGGGACAGGGGCCACGAGCAGTACTTC
CASSSRDRGHEQYF
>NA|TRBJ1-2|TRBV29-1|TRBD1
TGCAGCGGCGAGGTGTCGGGACAGGGGGTAAATGGCTACACCTTC
CSGEVSGQGVNGYTF
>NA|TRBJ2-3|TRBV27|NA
TGTGCCAGTGTGGCAGATACGCAGTATTTT
CASVADTQYF
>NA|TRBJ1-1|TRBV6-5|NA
TGTGCCAGCAGTTACTCGGGGGGACGGGCTTTCTTT
CASSYSGGRAFF
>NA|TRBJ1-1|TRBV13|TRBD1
TGTGCCAGCAGTCCGGACAGGGGGAACACTGAAGCTTTCTTT
CASSPDRGNTEAFF
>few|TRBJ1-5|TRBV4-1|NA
TGCGCCAGCAGCCAGACACCTCCGGGCGGGGACAATCAGCCCCAGCATTTT
CASSQTPPGGDNQPQHF
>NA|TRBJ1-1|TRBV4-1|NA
TGCGCCAGCAGCCTACAGGGTGGGAACACTGAAGCTTTCTTT
CASSLQGGNTEAFF
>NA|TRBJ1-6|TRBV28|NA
TGTGCCAGCACGTCGGGAACCTATAATTCACCCCTCCACTTT
CASTSGTYNSPLHF
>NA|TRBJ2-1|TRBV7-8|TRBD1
TGTGCCAGCATAACAGGGGTGAGTGAGCAGTTCTTC
CASITGVSEQFF
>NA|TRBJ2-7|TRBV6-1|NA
TGTGCCAGCACCCCAGGGCAGGACAGATACGAGCAGTACTTC
CASTPGQDRYEQYF
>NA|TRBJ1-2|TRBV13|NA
TGTGCCAGCAGCCCAGGGAACGGCTACACCTTC
CASSPGNGYTF
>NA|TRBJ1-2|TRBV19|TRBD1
TGTGCCAGTATGGGGGACAGGGTGAACTATGGCTACACCTTC
CASMGDRVNYGYTF
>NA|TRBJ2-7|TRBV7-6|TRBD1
TGTGCCAGCAGCCCCCAACAGGGGAACGAGCAGTACTTC
CASSPQQGNEQYF
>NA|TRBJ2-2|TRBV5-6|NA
TGTGCCAGCAGCTCTGGACTCAGGGGCACCGGGGAGCTGTTTTTT
CASSSGLRGTGELFF
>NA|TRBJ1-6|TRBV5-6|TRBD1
TGTGCCAGCAACTCCTTGGGACAGAGATTTGTGCCCCTCCACTTT
CASNSLGQRFVPLHF
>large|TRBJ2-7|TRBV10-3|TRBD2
TGTGCCATCAAGCGGGGGGGACCCTACGAGCAGTACTTC
CAIKRGGPYEQYF
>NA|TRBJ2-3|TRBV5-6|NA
TGTGCCAGCAGCGCCGGGACCTACACAGATACGCAGTATTTT
CASSAGTYTDTQYF
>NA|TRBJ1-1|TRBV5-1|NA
TGCGCCAGCAGCGCGGAGGTCCGAGAAAAGTTGAACACTGAAGCTTTCTTT
CASSAEVREKLNTEAFF
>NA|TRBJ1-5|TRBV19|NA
TGTGCCAGTAGTACTGATTTGGGTCAGCCCCAGCATTTT
CASSTDLGQPQHF
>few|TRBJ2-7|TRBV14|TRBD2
TGTGCCAGCAGCCTCCGGACTAGGGCTCTCGAGCAGTACTTC
CASSLRTRALEQYF
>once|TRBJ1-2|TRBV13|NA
TGTGCCAGCAGCTTAGGTGCGGCCGCCTATGGCTACACCTTC
CASSLGAAAYGYTF
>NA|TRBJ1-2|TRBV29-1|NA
TGCAGCGTTGAAGATTTGGCAGCTTATGGCTACACCTTC
CSVEDLAAYGYTF
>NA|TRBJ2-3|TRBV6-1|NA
TGTGCCAGCACCGATTGGGACGGTAGCACAGATACGCAGTATTTT
CASTDWDGSTDTQYF
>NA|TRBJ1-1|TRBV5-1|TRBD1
TGCGCCAGCAGCTTCGACAGGGAGTTGAACACTGAAGCTTTCTTT
CASSFDRELNTEAFF
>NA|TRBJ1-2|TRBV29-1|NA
TGCAGCGTTGAGTGGCGGCCCCCGGCCTATGGCTATGGCTACACCTTC
CSVEWRPPAYGYGYTF
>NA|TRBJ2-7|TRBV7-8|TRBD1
TGTGCCAGCAGCTTAGGACAGGGTGGGAACGAGCAGTACTTC
CASSLGQGGNEQYF
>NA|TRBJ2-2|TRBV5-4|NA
TGTGCCAGCAGCTTCGGCTCCGGGGAGCTGTTTTTT
CASSFGSGELFF
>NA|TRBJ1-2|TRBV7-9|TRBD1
TGTGCCAGCAGCTCGGGACAGGCAAACTATGGCTACACCTTC
CASSSGQANYGYTF
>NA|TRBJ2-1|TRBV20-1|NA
TGCAGTGCTACCCTCAACAATGAGCAGTTCTTC
CSATLNNEQFF
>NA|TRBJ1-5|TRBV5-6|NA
TGTGCCAGCAGCACTTCAACTCAGCCCCAGCATTTT
CASSTSTQPQHF
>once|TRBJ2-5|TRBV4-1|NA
TGCGCCAGCAGCCAAGATCGCGGGGGAGTACAGGGTAGGGAGACCCAGTACTTC
CASSQDRGGVQGRETQYF
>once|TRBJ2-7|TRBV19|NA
TGTGCCAGTAGCCCCTCCGGGGGCAACGACTACGAGCAGTACTTC
CASSPSGGNDYEQYF
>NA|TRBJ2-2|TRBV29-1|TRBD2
TGCAGCGTCGGACTAGCGGGGGGGCCCAACACCGGGGAGCTGTTTTTT
CSVGLAGGPNTGELFF
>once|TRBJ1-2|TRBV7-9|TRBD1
TGTGCCAGCAGCTTAGCGCGCACAGGGGGGGACTATGGCTACACCTTC
CASSLARTGGDYGYTF
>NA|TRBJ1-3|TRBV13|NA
TGTGCCAGCGGACAGCGTGGAAACACCATATATTTT
CASGQRGNTIYF
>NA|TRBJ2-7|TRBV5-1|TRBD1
TGCGCCAGCAGCTTGGTTCAGGGGGCCAGCGAGCAGTACTTC
CASSLVQGASEQYF
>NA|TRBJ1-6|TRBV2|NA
TGTGCCAGCAGCTCGAAAAAGTATTCACCCCTCCACTTT
CASSSKKYSPLHF
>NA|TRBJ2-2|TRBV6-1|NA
TGTGCCAGCAGTGAAGACACCATTGATCGATCTCGACTAGCCGGGGAGCTGTTTTTT
CASSEDTIDRSRLAGELFF
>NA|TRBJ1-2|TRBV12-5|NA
TGTGCTAGTGGACCCGGGGCGAACTATGGCTACACCTTC
CASGPGANYGYTF
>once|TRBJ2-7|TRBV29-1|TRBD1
TGCAGCGTGCGACAGGGGACACACTACGAGCAGTACTTC
CSVRQGTHYEQYF
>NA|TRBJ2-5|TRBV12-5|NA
TGTGCTAGTGGGACCGGGACAAGCTCACAAGAGACCCAGTACTTC
CASGTGTSSQETQYF
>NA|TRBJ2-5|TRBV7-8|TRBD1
TGTGCCAGCAGCACGGGGACAGGGACCACACAAGAGACCCAGTACTTC
CASSTGTGTTQETQYF
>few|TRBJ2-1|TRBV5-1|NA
TGCGCCAGCAGGGTCGAGGGGACTACAGGGACCAATGAGCAGTTCTTC
CASRVEGTTGTNEQFF
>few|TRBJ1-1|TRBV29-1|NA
TGCAGCGTTCCCGGGAGATTTGAAGCTTTCTTT
CSVPGRFEAFF
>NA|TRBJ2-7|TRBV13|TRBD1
TGTGCCAGCAGCCTCGGACAGGGGGCTGGGGAGCAGTACTTC
CASSLGQGAGEQYF
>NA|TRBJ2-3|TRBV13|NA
TGTGCCAGCAGCCGAAGCAGGGGTGGCACAGATACGCAGTATTTT
CASSRSRGGTDTQYF
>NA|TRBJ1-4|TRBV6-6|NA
TGTGCCAGCAGCCCGAGGGTTACTAATGAAAAACTGTTTTTT
CASSPRVTNEKLFF
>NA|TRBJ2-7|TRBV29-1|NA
TGCAGCGTTGAAGGTTTAAGACTAGGGGTTTACGAGCAGTACTTC
CSVEGLRLGVYEQYF
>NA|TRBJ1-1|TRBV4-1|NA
TGCGCCAGCAGCCAAGAACAGGACGACACTGAAGCTTTCTTT
CASSQEQDDTEAFF
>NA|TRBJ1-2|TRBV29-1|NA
TGCAGCGCTAGCCGACAGGCGAACTATGGCTACACCTTC
CSASRQANYGYTF